This T cell receptor beta chain appears in the sequencing data of a study of blood T cell repertoires in COVID-19. Study-wide background: Specimens from acute and convalescent COVID-19 originated in the United States, Italy and Spain. T cells, B-cell-depleted T cells, or PBMCs supplied cDNA or gDNA.

Either two negative PCRs, clearance, or symptom resolution qualified Cohort 3 donors as recovered. Germline V gene data show CDR1 as SGHTA and CDR2 as FQGNSA. The CDR3 covers 15 residues. V lost 7 bases and J 0 bases, leaving 14 bases between the germline ends. The method was immunoSEQ multiplex PCR; TCRdb's version includes in-frame clones alone and lacks a portion of them. The sample includes roughly 250,000 clones, roughly nine tenths of them seen just once. The specimen was PBMCs or T cells enriched from blood (not recorded which). The chain is built from TRBV7-2 and TRBJ2-3, with a possible D match to TRBD2 (5 bases). The sequence came from a woman between 50 and 59 years old who had recovered from COVID-19. The CDR3 coding sequence is TGTGCCAGCACCCCAGGAGGATCTAGCACAGATACGCAGTATTTT. It yields the protein CASTPGGSSTDTQYF.